This T cell receptor beta chain was found in a study of post-analysis software for immune sequencing data. The authors incorporated unique molecular identifiers into the TCR beta cDNA libraries. In TCRdb, the PCR reads were re-called with MiXCR into one record per CDR3 protein. This repertoire shows approximately 630,000 distinct CDR3 sequences, 59% found once; its top ten account for approximately 11%. The sample holds a few counts of this clonotype. What it binds is unknown. The CDR3 is made up of 16 amino acids. V gave up 1 base and J gave up 3 bases, with 13 bases separating them. Germline CDR1 is SGHTA and CDR2 is FQGNSA. The study, taken as a whole, reports: Controls showed lower frequencies than patients for roughly 5 TRBV segments, and TRBV5-6, TRBV5-1 and TRBV20-1 were among these.

Sequencing used blood. This chain uses TRBV7-2 with TRBJ2-1, with D maybe TRBD2 (6 bases). The sequence was obtained from a girl aged 2 to 10 with multiple sclerosis. CDR3 coding DNA: TGTGCCAGCAGCTTAGTAGGGCAGGAGGGCTACAATGAGCAGTTCTTC. Its protein product is CASSLVGQEGYNEQFF.